The entry below describes one T cell receptor beta chain. Its antigen is not known. This entry is derived from a study of regulatory T cells in long-lasting Graves disease. Time point given: persistent/refractory GD, antithyroid drugs over 5 years with positive TRAb. After RNA was extracted from PBMCs, the TCR library was made from it. The patients were drawn from one endocrinology department in Xi'an, China. Trimming shortened V by 0 bases and J by 2 bases, and 7 bases separated the two germline ends. The CDR3 is made up of 14 amino acids. The germline V gene has CDR1 MGHRA and CDR2 YSYEKL. Study results and caveats: Only a small sample size was used, which may have cut accuracy.

Libraries of TCR beta came from iRepertoire HTBI primers plus Arm-PCR of CDR3 regions. TCRdb itself ran the multiplex PCR reads through MiXCR, one entry per CDR3 protein. The repertoire has about 660,000 distinct CDR3 sequences, about 32% of them found once; the top ten carry about 42%. The sequencing here drew on peripheral blood mononuclear cells (PBMCs), taken when the disease was refractory, from a patient treated with antithyroid drugs. The rearrangement links TRBV4-1 to TRBJ1-1; no clear D gene. This clonotype was sampled from a female donor with Graves disease. CDR3 sequence reads: CASSQEAHNTEAFF. Here the CDR3 DNA reads TGCGCCAGCAGCCAAGAAGCTCACAACACTGAAGCTTTCTTT.